The 8 T cell receptor beta chains reported below all come from one sample, sequenced in a study of shared clonotypes between healthy human individuals. The protocol was immunoSEQ multiplex PCR, while the TCRdb copy is restricted to in-frame clones and leaves out a portion. The sample has fewer than 650,000 clones; around 78% are singletons. The sequenced sample was PBMCs. The receptors here all came from a middle-aged woman in good health. Some clones in this sample may be carry-over from other donors' samples.

This sequence joins TRBV5-1 and TRBJ2-7, with TRBD1 matching over 7 bases. In germline, CDR1 is SGHRS, CDR2 YFSETQ. This CDR3 has 15 residues. V shed 0 bases and J 4 bases; nucleotides not matched to a gene: 7. The CDR3, as DNA: TGCGCCAGCAGCTTGGGGGGACAGTACGGGTACGAGCAGTACTTC. This codes for CASSLGGQYGYEQYF.

V and J are TRBV6-1 and TRBJ2-7; maybe TRBD2 (6 bases). The CDR3 loop spans 15 amino acids. Trimming removed 4 bases from V and 3 bases from J, with 16 bases in between. Germline V gene lookup returns CDR1 MNHNS and CDR2 SASEGT. The DNA for the CDR3 is TGTGCCAGCAGTGGAAACCACGGGACTTTCTACGAGCAGTACTTC. Protein sequence: CASSGNHGTFYEQYF.

This clone occurred a few times. J is TRBJ2-7 and V is TRBV19; TRBD2 aligns across 8 bases. This CDR3 spans 15 amino acids. From germline, CDR1 is LNHDA and CDR2 SQIVND (reference sequence). Trimming took 7 bases from V and 4 from J; bases not matched to a gene: 12. The CDR3 DNA follows: TGTGCCAGTAAGAGGGGAGCGGGAGAGGCATACGAGCAGTACTTC. Translating it yields CASKRGAGEAYEQYF.

This chain uses TRBV27 with TRBJ2-2; 12 bases are shared with TRBD2. Unmatched junction bases numbered 6, after V lost 5 bases and J lost 8 bases. Germline V lookup: CDR1 MNHEY, CDR2 SMNVEV (reference sequence). The length of the CDR3 is 15 residues. In DNA, the CDR3 is TGTGCCAGCAGTCCGCTGACTAGCGGGAGAGGGGAGCTGTTTTTT. It codes for CASSPLTSGRGELFF.

This chain connects TRBV30 to TRBJ2-3; 8 bases line up with TRBD2. The CDR3 sequence is 14 residues long. The J segment lost 5 bases and the V segment lost 0 bases, leaving 4 bases of the junction unmatched. In germline, CDR1 is GTSNPN, CDR2 SVGIG (reference sequence). The CDR3, as DNA: TGTGCCTGGAGTGTATCTCTAGCGGGAGATACGCAGTATTTT. It translates to CAWSVSLAGDTQYF.

V is TRBV5-4 and J is TRBJ2-5; D might be TRBD1 (6 bases). V was clipped by 4 bases and J by 5 bases, with 9 bases between them. The CDR3 extends over 12 amino acids. From germline, CDR1 is SGHNT and CDR2 YYREEE (reference sequence). The CDR3 is CASSPRGETQYF. In nucleotides, the CDR3 is TGTGCCAGCAGCCCGAGGGGGGAGACCCAGTACTTC.

The gene calls are TRBV5-4 and TRBJ2-7; a possible D gene is TRBD2 (7 bases). Between the trimmed V and J ends, which lost 1 base and 1 base, there was a span of 12 bases. This CDR3 has 15 amino acids. CDR1 and CDR2 from the germline V gene are SGHNT and YYREEE (reference sequence). The chain's CDR3 is CASSLWGGRSYEQYF. The CDR3 DNA follows: TGTGCCAGCAGCTTGTGGGGGGGCAGATCCTACGAGCAGTACTTC.

V and J are TRBV27 and TRBJ1-2, with 7 bases fitting TRBD1. CDR1 is MNHEY, CDR2 SMNVEV, per germline (reference sequence). The CDR3 extends over 13 amino acids. Germline trimming cut 2 bases from V and 5 bases from J; bases unmatched to any gene: 2. The CDR3 nucleotides read TGTGCCAGCAGTTTAGTGACAGGGTATGGCTACACCTTC. Residues: CASSLVTGYGYTF.